A single sample gave rise to the 29 T cell receptor beta chains below, sequenced in a study of blood T cell repertoires in COVID-19. Sequencing used immunoSEQ multiplex PCR; TCRdb keeps in-frame clones, though not all of them. This repertoire shows 95,000 to 120,000 clones, approximately 89% found once; its top ten account for about 5.5%. The sample comprised peripheral blood. These receptors were taken from a woman aged 60-75 years with COVID-19, enrolled during active disease.

This clone was found once. This chain links TRBV5-4 with TRBJ1-2; 7 bases map to TRBD1. From germline, CDR1 is SGHNT and CDR2 YYREEE (reference sequence). Trimming at V came to 3 bases and at J to 3 bases, leaving 8 bases not matched to a gene. The CDR3 covers 15 residues. CDR3 nucleotides: TGTGCCAGCAGCTCTCCGACAGGGTCGTACTATGGCTACACCTTC. This translates into CASSSPTGSYYGYTF.

A remark on this clone: Sequence at one end of the junction differs from germline and may be a read error. The V gene is TRBV7-7, the J gene TRBJ2-1, with a tentative D call TRBD2 (6 bases). Germline assignment: CDR1 SSHAT and CDR2 FNYEAQ (reference sequence). This CDR3 comprises 15 residues. The CDR3 sequence is CASSLAVSSYNEQFF. The CDR3 nucleotides read TGTGCTAGCAGCTTAGCGGTGAGCTCCTACAATGAGCAGTTCTTC.

J is TRBJ1-1 and V is TRBV13; D is uncertain. Germline V gene sequence: CDR1 PRHDT, CDR2 FYEKMQ (reference sequence). Trimming removed 2 bases from V and 4 bases from J, with 5 bases in between. The CDR3 totals 12 residues. The DNA of the CDR3 is TGTGCCAGCAGCTTATCGGGCACTGAAGCTTTCTTT. It is translated as CASSLSGTEAFF.

V gene TRBV5-1 combines with J gene TRBJ2-1; 12 bases fit TRBD2. Germline CDR1 reads SGHRS; CDR2 reads YFSETQ. The ends lost 1 base at V and 7 bases at J; junction bases unmatched: 3. This CDR3 spans 15 amino acids. The CDR3 DNA follows: TGCGCCAGCAGCTTGACTAGCGGGGGGAAGAATGAGCAGTTCTTC. Encoded protein: CASSLTSGGKNEQFF. Variable domain in full (rest from reference TRBV5-1 and TRBJ2-1): KAGVTQTPRYLIKTRGQQVTLSCSPISGHRSVSWYQQTPGQGLQFLFEYFSETQRNKGNFPGRFSGRQFSNSRSEMNVSTLELGDSALYLCASSLTSGGKNEQFFGPGTRLTVL.

This clone was observed a few times. The gene calls are TRBV7-9 and TRBJ1-1, with 7 positions matching TRBD1. This CDR3 is built from 14 residues. Germline CDR1 and CDR2: SEHNR and FQNEAQ (reference sequence). Trimming cost V 8 bases and J 3 bases; bases outside gene matches: 9. This CDR3 is CASQTGTAYTEAFF. The DNA of the CDR3 is TGTGCCAGCCAAACCGGGACAGCCTACACTGAAGCTTTCTTT.

There are a few counts of this clone. The chain employs TRBV3-1 (or the pseudogene TRBV3-2) and TRBJ1-1; tentatively, D is TRBD1 (5 bases). The germline CDR1 and CDR2 sequences are LGHDT and YNNKEL (reference sequence). The CDR3 spans 14 residues. Trimming left V 6 bases short and J 1 base short, with 12 bases between. For the CDR3, the DNA is TGTGCCAGCAGAGGAGGGGACGGGAACACTGAAGCTTTCTTT. Amino acid sequence: CASRGGDGNTEAFF.

Notes on this clone: The sample has other DNA sequences that encode this CDR3 too. The rearrangement joins TRBV6-5 to TRBJ1-1; TRBD1 might be the D (5 bases). The germline gives CDR1 MNHEY, CDR2 SVGAGI. The CDR3 is made up of 12 amino acids. Trimming pared 5 bases from V and 1 base from J, leaving 5 bases between. The CDR3 DNA follows: TGTGCCAGCAGTAGGGGGAACACTGAAGCTTTCTTT. Amino acid sequence: CASSRGNTEAFF.

The V call is TRBV7-8, the J call TRBJ1-5, with D possibly TRBD1 on 5 matching bases. V was cut by 5 bases and J by 4 bases, with 24 bases left in between. The CDR3 contains 18 residues. Germline V gene sequence: CDR1 SGHVS, CDR2 FQNEAQ. The CDR3 DNA reads as TGTGCCAGCAGCAACAGGATTCTTGTGCCGTTTGGTAATCAGCCCCAGCATTTT. Translated, it gives CASSNRILVPFGNQPQHF.

This rearrangement joins TRBV6-1 to TRBJ2-1; D perhaps matches TRBD1 (6 bases). The length of the CDR3 is 17 residues. Trimming left V 2 bases short and J 4 bases short, with 18 bases between. Germline CDR1 reads MNHNS; CDR2 reads SASEGT. The CDR3 reads CASSELTGTSVYNEQFF. The CDR3 DNA is TGTGCCAGCAGTGAACTTACCGGGACATCTGTATACAATGAGCAGTTCTTC.

The chain carries TRBV30 and TRBJ1-1; 8 bases align to TRBD1. V shed 5 bases and J 4 bases; nucleotides not matched to a gene: 6. The CDR3 has 13 residues. Germline values: CDR1 GTSNPN, CDR2 SVGIG (reference sequence). CDR3 loop: CAWRQGAGTEAFF. In nucleotides, the CDR3 is TGTGCCTGGCGTCAGGGGGCAGGCACTGAAGCTTTCTTT.

This sequence joins TRBV6-2 or TRBV6-3 and TRBJ1-2, with 10 bases matching TRBD1. V gave up 5 bases and J gave up 5 bases; unmatched junction bases: 8. Germline CDR1 MNHEY, CDR2 SVGEGT. CDR3 length equals 15 residues. In nucleotides, the CDR3 is TGTGCCAGCAGTATCCGAGGGGACAGGGGATATGGCTACACCTTC. Its protein is CASSIRGDRGYGYTF.

J is TRBJ1-6 and V is TRBV18; 12 bases are shared with TRBD1. This CDR3 is built from 16 residues. V dropped 0 bases and J dropped 11; count of bases not matched to a gene: 5. Germline assignment: CDR1 KGHSH and CDR2 LQKENI. The CDR3 here is CASSPPGTGGITPLHF. The DNA of the CDR3 is TGTGCCAGCTCACCACCCGGGACAGGGGGCATCACACCCCTCCACTTT.

This clone was counted a few times. This chain joins TRBV18 and TRBJ1-3, with 7 bases fitting TRBD1. The CDR3 contains 16 residues. With 3 bases clipped from V and 0 bases from J, the junction kept 5 bases outside the gene matches. The V gene's germline CDR1 is KGHSH and CDR2 LQKENI. In DNA form, the CDR3 reads TGTGCCAGCTCACCTCCGGGACAGTTCTCTGGAAACACCATATATTTT. It codes for CASSPPGQFSGNTIYF. Variable domain in full (rest from reference TRBV18 and TRBJ1-3): NAGVMQNPRHLVRRRGQEARLRCSPMKGHSHVYWYRQLPEEGLKFMVYLQKENIIDESGMPKERFSAEFPKEGPSILRIQQVVRGDSAAYFCASSPPGQFSGNTIYFGEGSWLTVV.

The chain joins TRBV28 to TRBJ2-5, with 12 bases aligning to TRBD1. The CDR3 is 17 residues long. J gave up 5 bases and V 3 bases, and 10 bases lay outside the gene matches. Germline loops: CDR1 MDHEN, CDR2 SYDVKM. CDR3: CASSFPGGTGGLETQYF. The CDR3, as DNA: TGTGCCAGCAGTTTCCCCGGAGGGACAGGGGGCTTGGAGACCCAGTACTTC.

The chain employs TRBV27 and TRBJ1-2; D perhaps matches TRBD1 (5 bases). Germline-derived CDR1 and CDR2 are MNHEY and SMNVEV (reference sequence). The CDR3 has 14 amino acids. Trimming removed 8 bases at V and 3 bases at J, with 16 bases between. The CDR3 nucleotides read TGTGCCAGCCCTTATCAGGTAGGGGACTATGGCTACACCTTC. Protein: CASPYQVGDYGYTF.

The V gene is TRBV27, the J gene TRBJ2-5, with 7 positions matching TRBD2. Germline trimming cut 6 bases from V and 2 bases from J; bases unmatched to any gene: 6. The CDR3 is 14 residues long. The V gene's germline CDR1 is MNHEY and CDR2 SMNVEV (reference sequence). This CDR3 is CASRERGLQETQYF. CDR3 nucleotide sequence: TGTGCCAGCAGGGAGCGGGGATTACAAGAGACCCAGTACTTC.

This chain joins TRBV7-9 and TRBJ2-7; TRBD2 matches at 10 bases. Germline CDR1 reads SEHNR; CDR2 reads FQNEAQ (reference sequence). The length of the CDR3 is 17 residues. Trimming at V came to 3 bases and at J to 4 bases, leaving 12 bases not matched to a gene. DNA of the CDR3: TGTGCCAGCAGCTTTCAGACTAGCGGGTCCGTTTCATACGAGCAGTACTTC. Its translation is CASSFQTSGSVSYEQYF.

The chain uses TRBV19 and TRBJ1-2; D uncertain. Trimming removed 0 bases at V and 8 bases at J, with 19 bases between. The V gene's germline CDR1 is LNHDA and CDR2 SQIVND (reference sequence). This CDR3 comprises 16 residues. The CDR3 region has the DNA TGTGCCAGTAGTATAGATCGGCTGCTAGGCGTGAGAGGCTACACCTTC. Protein sequence: CASSIDRLLGVRGYTF. The complete variable domain, with remaining parts taken from reference TRBV19 and TRBJ1-2, reads DGGITQSPKYLFRKEGQNVTLSCEQNLNHDAMYWYRQDPGQGLRLIYYSQIVNDFQKGDIAEGYSVSREKKESFPLTVTSAQKNPTAFYLCASSIDRLLGVRGYTFGSGTRLTVV.

This rearrangement joins TRBV11-2 to TRBJ1-1, with D tentatively TRBD1 (5 bases). Germline loops: CDR1 SGHAT, CDR2 FQNNGV. CDR3 size: 15 residues. V lost 1 base to trimming and J lost 5 bases, with 14 bases between them. The CDR3 loop is CASSLVDTGGTEAFF. The CDR3, as DNA: TGTGCCAGCAGCTTAGTGGACACAGGTGGGACTGAAGCTTTCTTT.

The genes are TRBV2 and TRBJ1-1; a weak D match, TRBD1 (5 bases). The germline CDR1 and CDR2 sequences are SNHLY and FYNNEI. Trimming pared 6 bases from V and 1 base from J, leaving 15 bases between. The CDR3 totals 15 residues. The CDR3 coding sequence is TGTGCCAGCAGGCAAGACAACGGGGGGAACACTGAAGCTTTCTTT. Its translation is CASRQDNGGNTEAFF.

The chain couples TRBV19 to TRBJ2-5, with TRBD2 as a possible D gene (7 bases). Germline CDR1 LNHDA, CDR2 SQIVND (reference sequence). Trimming took 5 bases from V and 5 from J, leaving 15 bases between them. The CDR3 sequence is 14 residues long. The CDR3 coding sequence is TGTGCCAGTAGTGAGGGGACGGGGGGCGAGACCCAGTACTTC. Translated: CASSEGTGGETQYF.

The chain recombines TRBV7-9 with TRBJ2-1, with 9 nucleotides matching TRBD2. V shed 5 bases and J 1 base; nucleotides not matched to a gene: 12. Germline V lookup: CDR1 SEHNR, CDR2 FQNEAQ (reference sequence). The CDR3 sequence is 18 residues long. The chain's CDR3 is CASSPRGGGEFSYNEQFF. The CDR3 DNA reads TGTGCCAGCAGCCCGCGGGGCGGGGGGGAATTTTCCTACAATGAGCAGTTCTTC.

Only a few counts were recorded for this clone. The rearrangement links TRBV19 to TRBJ1-1; 7 bases fit TRBD1. The trim removed 5 bases at V and 7 bases at J, leaving 13 bases unmatched. Germline CDR1 LNHDA, CDR2 SQIVND (reference sequence). The CDR3 covers 15 residues. The CDR3 reads CASSVQGLPPYEAFF. CDR3 nucleotide sequence: TGTGCCAGTAGTGTACAGGGGTTACCCCCCTATGAAGCTTTCTTT.

The chain joins TRBV20-1 to TRBJ2-3; D is unresolved. The germline CDR1 and CDR2 sequences are DFQATT and SNEGSKA (reference sequence). The ends were cut back, 6 bases at V and 2 bases at J, with 3 bases in the middle. The CDR3 contains 10 residues. The CDR3 DNA reads as TGCAGTGCCTTCACAGATACGCAGTATTTT. It specifies CSAFTDTQYF.

The chain uses TRBV6-1 and TRBJ1-2; 10 bases are a match to TRBD1. CDR1 is MNHNS, CDR2 SASEGT, per germline. This CDR3 is 17 amino acids long. J was trimmed by 2 bases and V by 3 bases; bases with no gene match: 9. The CDR3 sequence: CASSEVTGGETNYGYTF. Written as DNA, the CDR3 is TGTGCCAGCAGTGAGGTGACAGGGGGCGAAACGAACTATGGCTACACCTTC.

The rearrangement uses TRBV7-2 and TRBJ2-7; 9 positions match TRBD1. Germline V gene sequence: CDR1 SGHTA, CDR2 FQGNSA. The V segment lost 0 bases and the J segment 3 bases; nucleotides outside the gene matches: 6. This CDR3 has 16 amino acids. The CDR3 loop is CASSLARTGAVYEQYF. In DNA, the CDR3 is TGTGCCAGCAGCTTAGCGAGGACAGGGGCCGTCTACGAGCAGTACTTC.

This clone has a handful of counts. This chain uses TRBV10-3 with TRBJ1-1; D perhaps matches TRBD1 (5 bases). V was clipped by 3 bases and J by 4 bases, with 12 bases between them. There are 14 residues in the CDR3. Looked up from germline, CDR1 is ENHRY and CDR2 is SYGVKD. The CDR3 here is CAISETRQSTEAFF. CDR3 DNA sequence: TGTGCCATCAGTGAAACCCGACAGAGCACTGAAGCTTTCTTT.

The chain's CDR3 is CASSRKGQDNEKLFF. The DNA of the CDR3 is TGCGCCAGCAGCCGAAAAGGACAGGATAATGAAAAACTGTTTTTT. This rearrangement joins TRBV4-3 to TRBJ1-4, with TRBD1 matching over 7 bases. The germline gives CDR1 LGHNA, CDR2 YSLEER. This CDR3 contains 15 residues. J gave up 4 bases and V 4 bases, and 6 bases lay outside the gene matches.

The chain carries TRBV6-2 or TRBV6-3 and TRBJ1-2, with 7 positions matching TRBD1. Per the germline V gene, CDR1 is MNHEY and CDR2 is SVGEGT. After removal of 2 bases from V and 7 bases from J, the junction contained 4 bases not matched to a gene. This CDR3 is built from 13 residues. CDR3 region: CASSYKGAGGYTF. In DNA, the CDR3 is TGTGCCAGCAGTTACAAGGGGGCTGGTGGCTACACCTTC.